This T cell receptor (beta chain) was retrieved from a study of blood T cell repertoires in COVID-19. The method was immunoSEQ multiplex PCR; TCRdb's version includes in-frame clones alone and lacks a portion of them. The repertoire consists of 120,000 or so clones, with over 55% occurring once and the leading ten covering approximately 2.1%. Germline loops: CDR1 MDHEN, CDR2 SYDVKM. Trimming left V 4 bases short and J 0 bases short, with 7 bases between. The CDR3 has 14 amino acids. This clone has only a few counts. The V gene is TRBV28, the J gene TRBJ2-1; D is ambiguous. Sequencing input: peripheral blood. The TCR comes from a woman in her sixties or seventies with acute or convalescent COVID-19. The CDR3 loop is CASSYLYSYNEQFF. CDR3 nucleotides: TGTGCCAGCAGTTATCTATACTCCTACAATGAGCAGTTCTTC.